The 4 T cell receptor beta chains in this list originate from one sample, sequenced in a study of T-cell memory formation after mild COVID-19. TCRdb processed the 5' RACE reads anew with MiXCR; each CDR3 protein has one entry. This sample has 350,000 to 400,000 distinct CDR3 sequences; roughly 21% occur once, and the top ten carry approximately 12%. Material for sequencing was PBMCs or a T cell subset sorted from them (not recorded which). The receptors derive from an adult woman who had mild COVID-19 (a few samples of this study predate the infection). Cell type and time point are not known.

In this sample, this clonotype turned up a few times. This CDR3 reads CSARLPGLAGGPEQFF. As DNA, the CDR3 is TGCAGTGCTCGCTTACCGGGACTAGCGGGAGGCCCCGAGCAGTTCTTC. This chain links TRBV20-1 with TRBJ2-1, with TRBD2 matching 15 bases. Germline assignment: CDR1 DFQATT and CDR2 SNEGSKA (reference sequence). After removal of 5 bases from V and 10 bases from J, the junction contained 12 bases not matched to a gene. This CDR3 region has 16 residues.

The chain joins TRBV14 to TRBJ2-1; perhaps TRBD1 as D (5 bases). The germline V gene has CDR1 SGHDN and CDR2 FVKESK. The CDR3 loop spans 15 amino acids. With 1 base removed from V and 4 bases from J, the gap between germline ends came to 11 bases. CDR3 nucleotide sequence: TGTGCCAGCAGCCAAGGACAGTATCTTTACAATGAGCAGTTCTTC. Translating it yields CASSQGQYLYNEQFF.

This sequence joins TRBV4-1 and TRBJ2-1; 11 bases agree with TRBD2. The CDR3 is 14 amino acids. Per germline, CDR1 MGHRA and CDR2 YSYEKL. V lost 2 bases and J lost 8; bases outside the gene matches: 2. The CDR3 spells CASSQLAGGHEQFF. Here the CDR3 DNA reads TGCGCCAGCAGCCAACTAGCGGGAGGTCATGAGCAGTTCTTC.

The chain has TRBV18 and TRBJ2-4; D is undetermined. Germline loops: CDR1 KGHSH, CDR2 LQKENI. The ends were cut back, 5 bases at V and 3 bases at J, with 11 bases in the middle. There are 14 residues in the CDR3. CDR3: CASSTTDGKNIQYF. The CDR3 DNA is TGTGCCAGCTCAACGACGGACGGCAAAAACATTCAGTACTTC. Using reference TRBV18 and TRBJ2-4 for the parts outside the CDR3, the full variable domain is NAGVMQNPRHLVRRRGQEARLRCSPMKGHSHVYWYRQLPEEGLKFMVYLQKENIIDESGMPKERFSAEFPKEGPSILRIQQVVRGDSAAYFCASSTTDGKNIQYFGAGTRLSVL.